The rows below give T cell receptor delta chains drawn from one sample of a study of gamma-delta T cells after stem cell transplantation. TCRdb re-called clones from the RT-PCR reads using CATT. This sample yields about 2,500 delta-chain clones, of which roughly 18% are seen a single time; about 25% belongs to the top ten. Sequencing was performed on gamma-delta T cells. The receptor set was obtained from a human donor. It is not recorded whose cells these are; they may come from a transplant donor. The CDR3 runs from the conserved cysteine through the conserved F or W. The D gene is left open where the match is weak. The size field is filled for only some rows; it gives once, few, many or a size class.

J | size | V | D | CDR3 | DNA
TRDJ1 | medium-sized | TRDV2 | TRDD3 | CACAGLGVPYTDKLIF | TGTGCCTGTGCGGGCCTGGGGGTCCCGTACACCGATAAACTCATCTTT
TRDJ2 | - | TRDV2 | TRDD3 | CACDPVSLGDTPRAQLFF | TGTGCCTGTGACCCTGTATCACTGGGGGATACGCCCCGAGCACAACTCTTCTTT
TRDJ1 | medium-sized | TRDV2 | TRDD3 | CACDTLPTLGDTGPYTDKLIF | TGTGCCTGTGACACTCTCCCTACCCTGGGGGATACGGGACCTTACACCGATAAACTCATCTTT
TRDJ1 | medium-sized | TRDV1 | TRDD2 | CALGLPTILLGTRYTDKLIF | TGTGCTCTTGGCCTTCCTACGATCCTACTGGGGACCAGGTACACCGATAAACTCATCTTT
TRDJ1 | few | TRDV1 | TRDD3 | CALGEQGLPPPFWGIPLYTDKLIF | TGTGCTCTTGGGGAACAAGGCCTTCCCCCTCCGTTTTGGGGGATACCCCTCTACACCGATAAACTCATCTTT
TRDJ3 | - | TRDV2 | TRDD3 | CACDTSTGGYSWDTRQMFF | TGTGCCTGTGACACCAGTACTGGGGGATACTCCTGGGACACCCGACAGATGTTTTTC
TRDJ1 | - | TRDV1 | TRDD3 | CALGEPGWGILGTDKLIF | TGTGCTCTTGGGGAACCGGGCTGGGGGATACTAGGCACCGATAAACTCATCTTT
TRDJ1 | - | TRDV1 | TRDD3 | CALGELLLGFYWDKLIF | TGTGCTCTTGGGGAACTGCTACTGGGGTTTTATTGGGATAAACTCATCTTT
TRDJ1 | hyperexpanded | TRDV2 | TRDD3 | CACDIPTFTGGNLYTDKLIF | TGTGCCTGTGACATTCCTACGTTTACTGGGGGAAACTTGTACACCGATAAACTCATCTTT
TRDJ1 | - | TRDV1 | TRDD3 | CALGELRGILLGDNTDKLIF | TGTGCTCTTGGGGAACTAAGGGGAATCCTACTGGGGGATAACACCGATAAACTCATCTTT
TRDJ1 | - | TRDV1 | TRDD3 | CALGELRGTLFFPRYWGIIFDKLIF | TGTGCTCTTGGGGAACTCAGGGGTACCCTCTTCTTTCCTCGGTACTGGGGGATAATTTTCGATAAACTCATCTTT
TRDJ1 | - | TRDV2 | TRDD3 | CACDFYWGIPGTDKLIF | TGTGCCTGTGACTTCTACTGGGGGATACCAGGCACCGATAAACTCATCTTT
TRDJ1 | few | TRDV2 | TRDD3 | CACDTLGDRTDKLIF | TGTGCCTGTGACACGCTGGGGGATCGAACCGATAAACTCATCTTT
TRDJ1 | few | TRDV1 | TRDD3 | CALGPGLPGYWGIWYTDKLIF | TGTGCTCTTGGGCCCGGCCTTCCCGGGTACTGGGGGATCTGGTACACCGATAAACTCATCTTT
TRDJ1 | hyperexpanded | TRDV2 | TRDD3 | CACDTPHWGIPSYDKLIF | TGTGCCTGTGACACCCCTCACTGGGGGATACCAAGTTACGATAAACTCATCTTT
TRDJ1 | few | TRDV3 | - | CALDHGRPWGLIF | TGTGCCCTTGATCACGGAAGGCCCTGGGGACTCATCTTT
TRDJ1 | few | TRDV1 | TRDD3 | CALGIRTGGPTPDKLIF | TGTGCTCTTGGGATCCGTACTGGGGGCCCTACCCCCGATAAACTCATCTTT
TRDJ1 | - | TRDV1 | TRDD3 | CALGAGFLSRTGGLGLIF | TGTGCTCTTGGGGCTGGCTTCCTCTCTCGTACTGGGGGATTGGGGCTCATCTTT
TRDJ1 | - | TRDV1 | TRDD3 | CALGEWQYWGIYDKLIF | TGTGCTCTTGGGGAATGGCAGTACTGGGGGATATACGATAAACTCATCTTT
TRDJ1 | - | TRDV1 | TRDD3 | CALGELRGTLFFPRYWGIIFDKLIF | TGTGCTCTTGGGGAACTAAGGGGGACCCTCTTCTTTCCTCGGTACTGGGGGATAATTTTCGATAAACTCATCTTT
TRDJ3 | medium-sized | TRDV2 | TRDD3 | CACDYWGMLSSWDTRQMFF | TGTGCCTGTGACTACTGGGGGATGCTAAGCTCCTGGGACACCCGACAGATGTTTTTC
TRDJ1 | - | TRDV2 | TRDD3 | CACDTVKGIRRTDKLIF | TGTGCCTGTGACACCGTAAAGGGGATACGCCGCACCGATAAACTCATCTTT
TRDJ1 | few | TRDV2 | TRDD3 | CACDALLGDNTDKLIF | TGTGCCTGTGACGCTTTACTGGGGGACAACACCGATAAACTCATCTTT
TRDJ1 | few | TRDV2 | TRDD3 | CACDSPFGGMEYTDKLIF | TGTGCCTGTGACTCCCCCTTCGGGGGGATGGAGTACACCGATAAACTCATCTTT
TRDJ1 | few | TRDV1 | TRDD3 | CALGELGTFWGIVIYTDKLIF | TGTGCTCTTGGGGAACTGGGCACATTCTGGGGGATTGTAATCTACACCGATAAACTCATCTTT
TRDJ1 | - | TRDV1 | - | CALGEGLTVWGLLAEYTDKLIF | TGTGCTCTTGGGGAAGGGCTTACTGTTTGGGGGTTATTGGCCGAGTACACCGATAAACTCATCTTT
TRDJ1 | - | TRDV3 | - | CATRTFNVSLGVPYTDKLIF | TGTGCCACCCGTACATTTAACGTGAGTTTGGGGGTTCCGTACACCGATAAACTCATCTTT
TRDJ1 | - | TRDV2 | TRDD3 | CACDPLTGGFSYTDKLIF | TGTGCCTGTGACCCGCTTACTGGGGGATTTTCCTACACCGATAAACTCATCTTT
TRDJ1 | - | TRDV1 | TRDD3 | CALGELPNLLGEITDKLIF | TGTGCTCTTGGGGAACTCCCAAACCTCCTGGGGGAAATCACCGATAAACTCATCTTT
TRDJ1 | few | TRDV1 | - | CALGFSLPSYWWLPDKLIF | TGTGCTCTTGGGTTTAGCCTACCCTCGTACTGGTGGCTACCCGATAAACTCATCTTT
TRDJ1 | - | TRDV1 | TRDD3 | CALGAPPQRYWGYTDKLIF | TGTGCTCTTGGGGCGCCCCCACAACGTTACTGGGGGTACACCGATAAACTCATCTTT
TRDJ3 | once | TRDV1 | - | CALGERPTPILWDTRPWDTRQMFF | TGTGCTCTTGGGGAACGTCCTACCCCGATACTGTGGGATACACGACCCTGGGACACCCGACAGATGTTTTTC
TRDJ1 | few | TRDV1 | TRDD2 | CALGGLAFLRSRGTDKLIF | TGTGCTCTTGGGGGCCTCGCCTTCCTCCGTTCAAGGGGGACCGATAAACTCATCTTT
TRDJ1 | - | TRDV1 | TRDD3 | CALGDLPLRAPYWGIRYTDKLIF | TGTGCTCTTGGGGACCTCCCTCTTCGGGCCCCTTACTGGGGGATACGGTACACCGATAAACTCATCTTT
TRDJ3 | few | TRDV2 | TRDD3 | CACDTAAGGYVLSWDTRQMFF | TGTGCCTGTGACACCGCGGCCGGGGGATACGTACTCTCCTGGGACACCCGACAGATGTTTTTC
TRDJ2 | - | TRDV1 | TRDD3 | CALGPVKGTFLLFSLGDTETAQLFF | TGTGCTCTTGGCCCCGTAAAAGGGACCTTCCTACTGTTTTCACTGGGGGATACGGAGACAGCACAACTCTTCTTT
TRDJ1 | - | TRDV2 | - | CACDSTYNQALAYTDKLIF | TGTGCCTGTGACTCCACGTACAATCAGGCCCTCGCGTACACCGATAAACTCATCTTT
TRDJ1 | - | TRDV2 | - | CACDTVSSPGDAEEYTDKLIF | TGTGCCTGTGACACCGTTTCCTCCCCTGGGGACGCCGAAGAGTACACCGATAAACTCATCTTT
TRDJ1 | few | TRDV1 | TRDD3 | CALGFPLLSYWGTLLYTDKLIF | TGTGCTCTTGGGTTTCCCCTTCTTTCTTACTGGGGGACTCTCCTTTACACCGATAAACTCATCTTT
TRDJ1 | few | TRDV2 | TRDD3 | CACDTLLGDRLANGKLIF | TGTGCCTGTGACACCTTACTGGGGGATCGATTGGCGAACGGTAAACTCATCTTT
TRDJ1 | - | TRDV1 | - | CALGALSSGGSGLIF | TGTGCTCTTGGGGCTCTAAGCAGTGGGGGGTCAGGACTCATCTTT
TRDJ1 | - | TRDV1 | TRDD3 | CALGLPLGGYLDTDNLIF | TGTGCTCTTGGGCTACCACTTGGGGGATACTTGGACACCGATAACCTCATCTTT
TRDJ1 | few | TRDV1 | TRDD3 | CALGELRPTGGYRNLLDTDKLIF | TGTGCTCTTGGGGAACTGCGGCCTACTGGGGGATACCGAAATCTCCTTGACACCGATAAACTCATCTTT
TRDJ1 | large | TRDV1 | TRDD3 | CALGEPRGPGPLLQFLSLGDTGGADKLIF | TGTGCTCTTGGGGAACCGCGTGGTCCGGGACCGCTACTCCAGTTCCTCTCACTGGGGGATACGGGGGGCGCCGATAAACTCATCTTT
TRDJ1 | - | TRDV1 | TRDD3 | CALHSTNWGIKKYTDKLIF | TGTGCTCTCCATAGCACTAATTGGGGGATAAAAAAGTACACCGATAAACTCATCTTT
TRDJ1 | - | TRDV1 | TRDD2 | CALGEAFLRGSYTDKLIF | TGTGCTCTTGGGGAGGCCTTCCTAAGGGGGTCGTACACCGATAAACTCATCTTT
TRDJ1 | - | TRDV1 | - | CALGESWDHLGRRMRIRWQYTDKLIF | TGTGCTCTTGGGGAATCCTGGGACCACCTTGGTCGGCGTATGAGGATAAGGTGGCAGTACACCGATAAACTCATCTTT
TRDJ1 | few | TRDV2 | TRDD3 | CACDKMKLGDTEVSLYTDKLIF | TGTGCCTGTGACAAGATGAAACTGGGGGATACGGAAGTCTCCCTGTACACAGATAAACTCATCTTT
TRDJ1 | once | TRDV1 | TRDD3 | CALGEQRPGPFRILFFTGGYNLDKLIF | TGTGCTCTTGGGGAACAACGGCCAGGACCGTTCCGAATCCTTTTCTTTACTGGGGGGTACAATCTCGATAAACTCATCTTT
TRDJ1 | few | TRDV2 | - | CACDTLASLTTDKLIF | TGTGCCTGTGACACCCTCGCATCTCTAACGACCGATAAACTCATCTTT
TRDJ1 | once | TRDV2 | - | CACDSVGTGVYVLPYTDKLIF | TGTGCCTGTGATTCGGTGGGTACTGGGGTATACGTCCTACCGTACACCGATAAACTCATCTTT
TRDJ1 | - | TRDV1 | TRDD3 | CALGEMTGVPALRLGASTDKLIF | TGTGCTCTTGGGGAAATGACCGGGGTTCCTGCGCTGCGACTGGGGGCCTCCACCGATAAACTCATCTTT
TRDJ1 | medium-sized | TRDV2 | TRDD3 | CACDTMSTGGYPSKREDTDKLIF | TGTGCCTGTGACACGATGAGTACTGGGGGATACCCATCGAAGAGAGAGGACACCGATAAACTCATCTTT
TRDJ1 | - | TRDV1 | TRDD3 | CALGELRRFLSTGGYAYFADKLIF | TGTGCTCTTGGGGAACTAAGGAGGTTCCTAAGTACTGGGGGATACGCGTATTTTGCCGATAAACTCATCTTT
TRDJ1 | medium-sized | TRDV2 | - | CACEWEGLIF | TGTGCCTGTGAATGGGAGGGGCTCATCTTT